One and the same sample provided the 30 T cell receptor beta chains below, sequenced in a study of cytomegalovirus exposure and HLA in healthy donors. TCRdb keeps only in-frame clones here, not all; method: immunoSEQ multiplex PCR. The data contain roughly 200,000 clones, 80% to 90% of them singletons. Sequenced sample: PBMCs. The receptors were gathered from a woman in her 30s in good health and CMV-seronegative.

This clone was counted a few times. The chain combines TRBV29-1 with TRBJ1-2; TRBD1 matches 8 bases. J lost 7 bases, V lost 6 bases, and 13 bases had no gene match. CDR1 is SQVTM, CDR2 ANQGSEA, per germline. The CDR3 spans 14 residues. The CDR3 DNA follows: TGCAGCGTCTCCACCGGTGGACAGGGTCGTGGCTACACCTTC. Its protein product is CSVSTGGQGRGYTF.

The chain uses TRBV7-9 and TRBJ1-1, with D uncertain. CDR3 length: 15 residues. Trimming stripped 2 bases from V and 5 bases from J, with 15 bases between. The germline V gene encodes CDR1 SEHNR and CDR2 FQNEAQ (reference sequence). CDR3 nucleotide sequence: TGTGCCAGCAGCTTAATGCAAACTGCGGGGACTGAAGCTTTCTTT. This sequence encodes CASSLMQTAGTEAFF. The variable domain in full, completed from reference TRBV7-9 and TRBJ1-1, reads DTGVSQNPRHKITKRGQNVTFRCDPISEHNRLYWYRQTLGQGPEFLTYFQNEAQLEKSRLLSDRFSAERPKGSFSTLEIQRTEQGDSAMYLCASSLMQTAGTEAFFGQGTRLTVV.

The chain joins TRBV7-9 to TRBJ1-5; D unclear. The V end was cut by 4 bases, the J end by 5 bases, with 6 bases between. CDR1 SEHNR and CDR2 FQNEAQ come from the germline V gene (reference sequence). This CDR3 contains 12 residues. CDR3 loop: CASSSPDQPQHF. In DNA form, the CDR3 reads TGTGCCAGCAGCTCCCCAGATCAGCCCCAGCATTTT. The full variable domain, in which reference TRBV7-9 and TRBJ1-5 provide the parts outside the CDR3, is DTGVSQNPRHKITKRGQNVTFRCDPISEHNRLYWYRQTLGQGPEFLTYFQNEAQLEKSRLLSDRFSAERPKGSFSTLEIQRTEQGDSAMYLCASSSPDQPQHFGDGTRLSIL.

This chain joins TRBV21-1 and TRBJ2-1; the table's D gene call, TRBD2, was not cross checked with the DNA. TRBV21-1 is deemed a pseudogene. This CDR3 spans 14 amino acids. This CDR3 reads CASRGLAVYNEQFF. The CDR3 bases are TGTGCCAGCAGAGGACTAGCGGTATACAATGAGCAGTTCTTC.

This clone was observed a single time. V is TRBV27 and J is TRBJ1-5; TRBD1 aligns across 8 bases. Germline trimming cut 3 bases from V and 4 bases from J; bases unmatched to any gene: 5. CDR3 size: 15 residues. Germline V lookup: CDR1 MNHEY, CDR2 SMNVEV (reference sequence). This chain's CDR3 is CASSFATGANQPQHF. For the CDR3, the DNA is TGTGCCAGCAGTTTCGCGACAGGGGCGAATCAGCCCCAGCATTTT.

This clone has a handful of counts. The chain has TRBV5-1 and TRBJ2-6; no firm D call. The CDR3 is made up of 16 amino acids. Trimming pared 4 bases from V and 1 base from J, leaving 12 bases between. Germline values: CDR1 SGHRS, CDR2 YFSETQ. CDR3 amino acids: CASSGPKTSGANVLTF. CDR3 DNA sequence: TGCGCCAGCAGCGGCCCAAAGACTTCTGGGGCCAACGTCCTGACTTTC. The full variable domain, in which reference TRBV5-1 and TRBJ2-6 provide the parts outside the CDR3, is KAGVTQTPRYLIKTRGQQVTLSCSPISGHRSVSWYQQTPGQGLQFLFEYFSETQRNKGNFPGRFSGRQFSNSRSEMNVSTLELGDSALYLCASSGPKTSGANVLTFGAGSRLTVL.

For this clone: At one end the junction does not follow the germline gene, possibly because of a read error. The V gene is TRBV2, the J gene TRBJ2-1, with TRBD1 as a possible D gene (6 bases). The CDR3 extends over 15 amino acids. Germline loops: CDR1 SNHLY, CDR2 FYNNEI. The CDR3 DNA reads as TGTGCCAGCAGGGAAGGGTACAGGGATCCGTATGAGCAGTTCTTC. Protein: CASREGYRDPYEQFF. The full variable domain, rest sourced from reference TRBV2 and TRBJ2-1, is EPEVTQTPSHQVTQMGQEVILRCVPISNHLYFYWYRQILGQKVEFLVSFYNNEISEKSEIFDDQFSVERPDGSNFTLKIRSTKLEDSAMYFCASREGYRDPYEQFFGPGTRLTVL.

The rearrangement uses TRBV7-9 and TRBJ1-1; tentative D call: TRBD1 (6 bases). This CDR3 has 13 residues. Trimming pared 3 bases from V and 6 bases from J, leaving 11 bases between. Germline V gene lookup returns CDR1 SEHNR and CDR2 FQNEAQ (reference sequence). The CDR3 loop reads CASSFLGAPEAFF. The DNA of the CDR3 is TGTGCCAGCAGCTTCCTGGGGGCCCCTGAAGCTTTCTTT.

About this clone itself: Other DNA sequences in this sample translate to the same CDR3. V gene TRBV5-1 combines with J gene TRBJ2-3, with D possibly TRBD1 on 5 matching bases. Germline CDR1 is SGHRS and CDR2 is YFSETQ. Trimming pared 0 bases from V and 0 bases from J, leaving 5 bases between. CDR3 length: 14 residues. CDR3 residues: CASSLGQSTDTQYF. DNA of the CDR3: TGCGCCAGCAGCTTGGGACAGAGCACAGATACGCAGTATTTT.

The chain joins TRBV6-5 to TRBJ2-7, with a possible D match to TRBD2 (6 bases). There are 13 residues in the CDR3. The germline V gene encodes CDR1 MNHEY and CDR2 SVGAGI. With 4 bases removed from V and 3 bases from J, the gap between germline ends came to 10 bases. CDR3 loop: CASSFIGSYEQYF. The CDR3 DNA reads as TGTGCCAGCAGTTTTATCGGGAGCTACGAGCAGTACTTC.

The chain employs TRBV2 and TRBJ2-4; D is uncertain. Germline lookup yields CDR1 SNHLY and CDR2 FYNNEI. Deletions cut 1 base from V and 0 bases from J, with 4 bases between. The CDR3 loop spans 14 amino acids. CDR3 amino acids: CASSEVRAKNIQYF. CDR3 nucleotide sequence: TGTGCCAGCAGTGAAGTCCGAGCCAAAAACATTCAGTACTTC.

J is TRBJ2-7 and V is TRBV27; TRBD2 matches 9 bases. This CDR3 spans 14 amino acids. Germline-derived CDR1 and CDR2 are MNHEY and SMNVEV (reference sequence). After removal of 3 bases from V and 3 bases from J, the junction contained 3 bases not matched to a gene. The CDR3 protein is CASSFTSGYYEQYF. DNA for the CDR3: TGTGCCAGCAGTTTCACTAGCGGGTACTACGAGCAGTACTTC.

V usage is TRBV27 and J usage is TRBJ2-1, with TRBD2 as a possible D gene (5 bases). Trimming left V 6 bases short and J 1 base short, with 16 bases between. The CDR3 has 16 amino acids. The V gene's germline CDR1 is MNHEY and CDR2 SMNVEV (reference sequence). CDR3 sequence: CASRWLGRASYNEQFF. The CDR3 nucleotides are TGTGCCAGCAGGTGGTTAGGGCGGGCGTCCTACAATGAGCAGTTCTTC.

The CDR3 bases are TGTGCCAGCCATATTGGGACTAGCGGGATAAATACGCAGTATTTT. Translating gives CASHIGTSGINTQYF. This sequence joins TRBV19 and TRBJ2-3, with TRBD2 matching 13 bases. Per germline, CDR1 LNHDA and CDR2 SQIVND (reference sequence). J gave up 7 bases and V 9 bases, and 10 bases lay outside the gene matches. CDR3 length equals 15 residues.

This clone was recorded only once. The V and J genes are TRBV6-1 and TRBJ1-2; D ambiguous. V dropped 7 bases and J dropped 8 bases, with 17 bases sitting between them. CDR1 and CDR2 from the germline V gene are MNHNS and SASEGT. The CDR3 runs to 13 residues. The CDR3 DNA follows: TGTGCCAGCATCCCAACCCTCACCCGGGGCTACACCTTC. Translated: CASIPTLTRGYTF.

This clone was seen only a few times. This chain joins TRBV6-5 and TRBJ1-5; D perhaps matches TRBD1 (6 bases). Germline lookup yields CDR1 MNHEY and CDR2 SVGAGI. There are 13 residues in the CDR3. Trimming cost V 5 bases and J 7 bases, with 12 bases left between them. CDR3 residues: CASSHRDRQPQHF. For the CDR3, the DNA is TGTGCCAGCAGTCACAGGGACCGCCAGCCCCAGCATTTT.

This clone turned up a few times. The V and J genes are TRBV6-5 and TRBJ1-1, with D hard to call. This CDR3 spans 14 amino acids. Trimming took off 2 bases at V and 1 base at J, with 8 bases between the two ends. The germline gives CDR1 MNHEY, CDR2 SVGAGI. This chain's CDR3 is CASSYLQRNTEAFF. CDR3 DNA: TGTGCCAGCAGTTACCTACAGAGGAACACTGAAGCTTTCTTT.

The V gene is TRBV2, the J gene TRBJ2-4, with D possibly TRBD2 on 5 matching bases. The CDR3 is 13 residues long. Trimming pared 2 bases from V and 6 bases from J, leaving 8 bases between. Germline V gives CDR1 SNHLY, CDR2 FYNNEI. The CDR3 DNA reads TGTGCCAGCAGTGAACTAGAGGGAAACATTCAGTACTTC. Residues: CASSELEGNIQYF.

The chain joins TRBV6-1 to TRBJ2-2; TRBD2 might be the D (5 bases). CDR1 MNHNS and CDR2 SASEGT come from the germline V gene. The CDR3 has 13 residues. Trimming stripped 6 bases from V and 5 bases from J, with 10 bases between. The CDR3 region is CASRNRGTGELFF. In DNA form, the CDR3 reads TGTGCCAGCAGAAACAGAGGGACCGGGGAGCTGTTTTTT.

The chain employs TRBV7-9 and TRBJ2-7, with D tentatively TRBD1 (6 bases). CDR1 and CDR2 from the germline V gene are SEHNR and FQNEAQ (reference sequence). The CDR3 spans 17 residues. The germline V and J ends were trimmed by 3 bases and 0 bases, with 18 bases remaining between them. CDR3 sequence: CASSLLPTGPSSYEQYF. CDR3 DNA: TGTGCCAGCAGCTTGCTACCGACAGGTCCGAGCTCCTACGAGCAGTACTTC. Together with reference TRBV7-9 and TRBJ2-7, the CDR3 gives the full variable domain: DTGVSQNPRHKITKRGQNVTFRCDPISEHNRLYWYRQTLGQGPEFLTYFQNEAQLEKSRLLSDRFSAERPKGSFSTLEIQRTEQGDSAMYLCASSLLPTGPSSYEQYFGPGTRLTVT.

This clone was counted once. The chain carries TRBV7-3 and TRBJ1-2, with D hard to call. CDR1 is SGHTA and CDR2 is FQGTGA in the germline V gene. V was cut by 5 bases and J by 4 bases, with 14 bases left in between. The CDR3 loop spans 14 amino acids. CDR3 nucleotides: TGTGCCAGCAGCCCTTTCGGGGATGCCTATGGCTACACCTTC. This encodes CASSPFGDAYGYTF.

CDR3 coding DNA: TGTGCCAGCAGCCTGGACAGCGCTAATGAAAAACTGTTTTTT. It specifies CASSLDSANEKLFF. The rearrangement links TRBV7-9 to TRBJ1-4, with D possibly TRBD1 on 6 matching bases. V was shortened by 5 bases and J by 3 bases, with 10 bases between the two germline ends. From germline, CDR1 is SEHNR and CDR2 FQNEAQ (reference sequence). The CDR3 spans 14 residues.

This clone has just one count. The genes are TRBV6-5 and TRBJ1-1; D gene ambiguous. CDR1 and CDR2 from the germline V gene are MNHEY and SVGAGI. The ends were cut back, 10 bases at V and 4 bases at J, with 16 bases in the middle. The CDR3 extends over 13 amino acids. CDR3: CATQTGLSTEAFF. The CDR3 DNA follows: TGTGCCACCCAAACGGGTCTTAGCACTGAAGCTTTCTTT.

J is TRBJ2-2 and V is TRBV19; 9 positions agree with TRBD1. The germline gives CDR1 LNHDA, CDR2 SQIVND (reference sequence). This CDR3 contains 15 residues. V lost 2 bases and J lost 5; bases outside the gene matches: 3. The CDR3 reads CASSIIGQGTGELFF. The CDR3 DNA follows: TGTGCCAGTAGTATAATAGGACAGGGGACCGGGGAGCTGTTTTTT.

This rearrangement joins TRBV15 to TRBJ1-1; D may be TRBD1 (5 bases). The V end lost 4 bases, the J end lost 5 bases, and 11 bases lay between the germline ends. The CDR3 extends over 13 amino acids. Germline V gene sequence: CDR1 LNHNV, CDR2 YYDKDF (reference sequence). This CDR3 is CATSTRRGTEAFF. DNA of the CDR3: TGTGCCACCAGCACCCGACGGGGGACTGAAGCTTTCTTT. Full variable domain (remainder filled in from reference TRBV15 and TRBJ1-1): DAMVIQNPRYQVTQFGKPVTLSCSQTLNHNVMYWYQQKSSQAPKLLFHYYDKDFNNEADTPDNFQSRRPNTSFCFLDIRSPGLGDTAMYLCATSTRRGTEAFFGQGTRLTVV.

This clone was seen a handful of times. Here the CDR3 DNA reads TGCGCCAGCAGCTCGGGACAGGGGAAAGGCTACACCTTC. Encoded protein: CASSSGQGKGYTF. This chain connects TRBV5-1 to TRBJ1-2, with 10 bases lining up with TRBD1. J lost 8 bases, V lost 3 bases, and 4 bases had no gene match. The CDR3 is 13 amino acids. Germline V gives CDR1 SGHRS, CDR2 YFSETQ.

The chain carries TRBV7-9 and TRBJ2-7; TRBD2 aligns across 8 bases. CDR3 size: 15 residues. The V gene's germline CDR1 is SEHNR and CDR2 FQNEAQ (reference sequence). The V and J ends lost 2 bases and 2 bases, in that order; junction bases with no gene match: 5. The CDR3 sequence is CASSLRAGGAYEQYF. CDR3 nucleotides: TGTGCCAGCAGCTTAAGGGCGGGAGGAGCCTACGAGCAGTACTTC.

This chain joins TRBV18 and TRBJ1-1, with a tentative D call TRBD1 (5 bases). The germline V gene encodes CDR1 KGHSH and CDR2 LQKENI. The CDR3 consists of 15 residues. The V end lost 3 bases, the J end lost 4 bases, and 15 bases lay between the germline ends. In DNA, the CDR3 is TGTGCCAGCTCACCTGAGGACTTCGGGGGCACTGAAGCTTTCTTT. Amino acids: CASSPEDFGGTEAFF. The full variable domain, rest sourced from reference TRBV18 and TRBJ1-1, is NAGVMQNPRHLVRRRGQEARLRCSPMKGHSHVYWYRQLPEEGLKFMVYLQKENIIDESGMPKERFSAEFPKEGPSILRIQQVVRGDSAAYFCASSPEDFGGTEAFFGQGTRLTVV.

This chain uses TRBV2 with TRBJ1-5, with 9 bases aligning to TRBD1. Trimming removed 7 bases from V and 0 bases from J; junction bases left unmatched: 4. The CDR3 is 15 amino acids. Germline V gene data show CDR1 as SNHLY and CDR2 as FYNNEI. The CDR3: CASTGQGSSNQPQHF. In DNA form, the CDR3 reads TGTGCCAGCACGGGACAGGGATCTAGCAATCAGCCCCAGCATTTT.

The chain recombines TRBV11-2 with TRBJ2-7, with D maybe TRBD2 (5 bases). CDR3 size: 16 residues. V shed 1 base and J shed 0 bases, with 13 bases lying between them. CDR1 SGHAT and CDR2 FQNNGV come from the germline V gene. Here the CDR3 DNA reads TGTGCCAGCAGCTTAGGGGCGGGTGGGAGCTCCTACGAGCAGTACTTC. This encodes CASSLGAGGSSYEQYF.